The 20 T cell receptor beta chains below were found in one sample sequenced in a study of blood T cells in healthy people across ages. Combining a sample-barcoded 5' primer with a J-beta primer mix, a second PCR ran for 7 to 11 cycles. One entry per CDR3 protein, called by TCRdb with MiXCR from the 5' RACE reads. In the table there are about 1.5 million distinct CDR3 sequences, about 42% of which are singletons. Sequenced material: blood. The receptors were sampled from a woman between 18 and 29 years old in good health.

This clonotype came up a few times. This chain joins TRBV27 and TRBJ1-2; D is undetermined. V was trimmed by 6 bases and J by 5 bases, leaving 13 bases between them. The germline CDR1 and CDR2 sequences are MNHEY and SMNVEV (reference sequence). The CDR3 has 13 amino acids. The CDR3 protein is CASRIGLGYGYTF. The CDR3 DNA reads TGTGCCAGCAGGATAGGGCTGGGGTATGGCTACACCTTC.

V and J are TRBV29-1 and TRBJ2-3; D tentatively fits TRBD1 or TRBD2 (5 bases each). The CDR3 loop spans 16 amino acids. The V gene lost 4 bases and the J gene lost 3 bases, with 20 bases spanning the gap. Per germline, CDR1 SQVTM and CDR2 ANQGSEA. CDR3 amino acids: CSVVGLRGVGTDTQYF. In DNA form, the CDR3 reads TGCAGCGTTGTGGGGCTTCGAGGGGTGGGTACAGATACGCAGTATTTT.

V and J are TRBV20-1 and TRBJ2-1, with a weak D call TRBD2 (6 bases). Per the germline V gene, CDR1 is DFQATT and CDR2 is SNEGSKA (reference sequence). The CDR3 is 15 residues long. The V and J ends lost 6 bases and 2 bases respectively, with 17 bases between them. The CDR3 DNA is TGCAGTGCCATAAGCGGGCTTGTCCCCTACAATGAGCAGTTCTTC. Residues: CSAISGLVPYNEQFF.

This clonotype was picked up one time. One junction end does not reproduce the germline sequence, and a read error may be involved. The chain carries TRBV20-1 and TRBJ1-2; 7 nucleotides agree with TRBD1. Germline CDR1 is DFQATT and CDR2 is SNEGSKA (reference sequence). The CDR3 contains 16 residues. The CDR3 region has the DNA TGCAGTGCTAGAGATCGAACACCGGGACAGCTCTATGGCTACGCCTTC. It translates to CSARDRTPGQLYGYAF.

The chain employs TRBV4-1 and TRBJ2-5, with D possibly called TRBD1 or TRBD2 (6 bases each). In germline, CDR1 is MGHRA, CDR2 YSYEKL. This CDR3 region has 11 residues. Trimming removed 4 bases from V and 11 bases from J, with 11 bases in between. CDR3 sequence: CASSRGAEQYF. The CDR3 region has the DNA TGCGCCAGCAGCCGGGGGGCTGAGCAGTACTTC.

The chain joins TRBV6-5 to TRBJ1-5; D is ambiguous. The CDR3 covers 15 residues. V was pared by 3 bases and J by 6 bases, with 15 bases between. The germline V gene has CDR1 MNHEY and CDR2 SVGAGI. The CDR3 sequence is CASSYDMSRSQPQHF. CDR3 coding DNA: TGTGCCAGCAGTTATGACATGTCGCGCAGTCAGCCCCAGCATTTT.

This clonotype was detected ten times or more. The chain recombines TRBV29-1 with TRBJ2-1, with 8 nucleotides matching TRBD1. In germline, CDR1 is SQVTM, CDR2 ANQGSEA. This CDR3 comprises 19 residues. Trimming cost V 5 bases and J 3 bases; bases outside gene matches: 21. CDR3 region: CSVPGTGRRDTSYYNEQFF. The CDR3 region has the DNA TGCAGCGTTCCCGGGACAGGAAGACGCGATACTAGTTACTACAATGAGCAGTTCTTC.

CDR3 sequence reads: CASSQDLGPFLHF. Written as DNA, the CDR3 is TGTGCCAGCAGCCAAGATCTGGGACCCTTCCTCCACTTT. This chain joins TRBV3-1 and TRBJ1-6; weak D call: TRBD1 (5 bases). The CDR3 runs 13 residues. V lost 0 bases, J lost 15 bases, and 12 bases lay in between. Looked up from germline, CDR1 is LGHDT and CDR2 is YNNKEL (reference sequence).

This clonotype was counted between two and nine times. The chain couples TRBV11-2 to TRBJ2-3; 10 nucleotides agree with TRBD2. Germline CDR1 is SGHAT and CDR2 is FQNNGV. CDR3 length: 17 amino acids. Trimming took 4 bases from V and 4 from J; bases not matched to a gene: 11. The CDR3 DNA follows: TGTGCCAGCAGCTCCCCGGGACTAGCGAACGTGGCAGATACGCAGTATTTT. Protein: CASSSPGLANVADTQYF. Using reference TRBV11-2 and TRBJ2-3 for the parts outside the CDR3, the full variable domain is EAGVAQSPRYKIIEKRQSVAFWCNPISGHATLYWYQQILGQGPKLLIQFQNNGVVDDSQLPKDRFSAERLKGVDSTLKIQPAKLEDSAVYLCASSSPGLANVADTQYFGPGTRLTVL.

This clonotype was detected only a few times. The rearrangement joins TRBV7-2 to TRBJ2-1; perhaps D is TRBD1 or TRBD2 (5 bases each). Trimming cost V 5 bases and J 7 bases, with 21 bases left between them. This CDR3 is 16 amino acids long. CDR1 and CDR2 (germline): SGHTA, FQGNSA. CDR3 bases: TGTGCCAGCAGCCACGGGGCTAGGGATTTAGGGAATGAGCAGTTCTTC. Residues: CASSHGARDLGNEQFF. Full variable domain (rest looked up from reference TRBV7-2 and TRBJ2-1): GAGVSQSPSNKVTEKGKDVELRCDPISGHTALYWYRQSLGQGLEFLIYFQGNSAPDKSGLPSDRFSAERTGGSVSTLTIQRTQQEDSAVYLCASSHGARDLGNEQFFGPGTRLTVL.

The rearrangement uses TRBV7-2 and TRBJ2-3; D is unresolved. Per the germline V gene, CDR1 is SGHTA and CDR2 is FQGNSA. This CDR3 is built from 13 residues. V shed 8 bases and J shed 1 base, with 10 bases lying between them. For the CDR3, the DNA is TGTGCCAGCGTACTCCGGGGCACAGATACGCAGTATTTT. Protein sequence: CASVLRGTDTQYF.

The chain is built from TRBV15 and TRBJ2-7; the D is unclear. Germline CDR1 reads LNHNV; CDR2 reads YYDKDF (reference sequence). V lost 0 bases and J 4 bases, leaving 7 bases between the germline ends. The CDR3 contains 13 residues. CDR3 sequence: CATSRDNGYEQYF. CDR3 bases: TGTGCCACCAGCAGAGATAACGGTTACGAGCAGTACTTC.

This clonotype was detected a few times. J is TRBJ2-7 and V is TRBV29-1, with a tentative D call TRBD1 (5 bases). The CDR3 sequence is 15 residues long. Germline V gives CDR1 SQVTM, CDR2 ANQGSEA. V was cut by 4 bases and J by 0 bases, with 16 bases left in between. The CDR3 DNA reads TGCAGCGTTGCAGGTTTATACAGGTTCTCCTACGAGCAGTACTTC. This encodes CSVAGLYRFSYEQYF.

This clonotype was seen a few times. The chain uses TRBV29-1 and TRBJ2-1, with TRBD1 matching over 8 bases. The J segment lost 10 bases and the V segment lost 6 bases, leaving 11 bases of the junction unmatched. Germline CDR1 SQVTM, CDR2 ANQGSEA. This CDR3 contains 13 residues. DNA for the CDR3: TGCAGCGTGTTACAGGGGGTGTCCTACGAGCAGTTCTTC. Encoded protein: CSVLQGVSYEQFF.

The chain links TRBV4-2 to TRBJ2-1; 12 positions agree with TRBD1. The CDR3 extends over 15 amino acids. V lost 8 bases to trimming and J lost 9 bases; unmatched junction nucleotides: 11. Germline CDR1 is LGHNA and CDR2 is YNFKEQ. The CDR3 loop is CASSRAGQGATEQFF. The DNA for the CDR3 is TGTGCCAGCTCGCGGGCGGGACAGGGGGCAACTGAGCAGTTCTTC.

The chain is built from TRBV6-2 or TRBV6-3 and TRBJ2-2; D might be TRBD2 (6 bases). Germline V CDR1 and CDR2: MNHEY, SVGEGT. V was shortened by 0 bases and J by 0 bases, with 17 bases between the two germline ends. CDR3 size: 19 residues. The chain's CDR3 is CASSYSPSGLPSNTGELFF. CDR3 sequence (DNA): TGTGCCAGCAGTTACTCGCCCAGCGGGCTGCCCTCGAACACCGGGGAGCTGTTTTTT.

The chain links TRBV2 to TRBJ2-1; 9 bases map to TRBD2. CDR1 and CDR2 from the germline V gene are SNHLY and FYNNEI. The CDR3 loop spans 15 amino acids. Germline trimming cut 0 bases from V and 8 bases from J; bases unmatched to any gene: 5. The CDR3 loop is CASSEALAGAHEQFF. In DNA, the CDR3 is TGTGCCAGCAGTGAAGCGTTAGCGGGAGCCCATGAGCAGTTCTTC.

The chain links TRBV11-2 to TRBJ2-3; D is unclear. This CDR3 is 14 amino acids long. The V and J ends lost 3 bases and 0 bases respectively, with 7 bases between them. Germline-derived CDR1 and CDR2 are SGHAT and FQNNGV. CDR3 protein: CASSLYISTDTQYF. DNA of the CDR3: TGTGCCAGCAGCTTGTACATAAGCACAGATACGCAGTATTTT.

This clonotype was detected a few times. The chain carries TRBV2 and TRBJ2-7; 7 nucleotides line up with TRBD2. Trimming at V came to 2 bases and at J to 0 bases, leaving 13 bases not matched to a gene. Germline V lookup: CDR1 SNHLY, CDR2 FYNNEI. The CDR3 spans 18 residues. The CDR3 nucleotides read TGTGCCAGCAGTGAATTCGGACTAGAGTCCGTATTCTCCTACGAGCAGTACTTC. It yields the protein CASSEFGLESVFSYEQYF.

The V call is TRBV6-5, the J call TRBJ1-2; 7 nucleotides align to TRBD1. Germline assignment: CDR1 MNHEY and CDR2 SVGAGI. This CDR3 has 12 amino acids. Trimming removed 7 bases from V and 7 bases from J; junction bases left unmatched: 6. CDR3 sequence reads: CASMERGRGYTF. The CDR3 coding sequence is TGTGCCAGCATGGAGAGGGGGCGTGGCTACACCTTC.